This T cell receptor beta chain stems from a study of T cells after yellow fever vaccination. TCRdb ran MiXCR on the 5' RACE reads and lists one entry per CDR3 protein. The profile shows hundreds of thousands of distinct CDR3 sequences, about 13% of them singletons. Study-wide results and caveats: The secondary response was weaker, and its peak arrived faster, on day 5 versus 15. Abundant clonotypes (contaminants from the bulk population) could be present in FACS-sorted repertoires. Most clones from primary vaccination were detected again post-booster (approximately 96% CD4, about 88% CD8).

As to this clonotype: Its antigen is still unknown.

Unmatched junction bases numbered 10, after V lost 3 bases and J lost 7 bases. CDR3 length: 15 amino acids. CDR1 and CDR2 from the germline V gene are SQVTM and ANQGSEA. Specimen: PBMCs, collected on the day of the yellow fever booster vaccination. The chain couples TRBV29-1 to TRBJ2-1, with 9 bases identical to TRBD1. This clonotype originated in a man aged 30 to 39 who received the YFV17D yellow fever vaccine. The CDR3 nucleotides read TGCAGCGTTGAGGCGGACAGGGGACTTGGGAATGAGCAGTTCTTC. Protein: CSVEADRGLGNEQFF.